Each of the 22 T cell receptor beta chains below was sequenced from the same sample in a study of monozygotic twins with inflammatory bowel disease. Following a re-call of the 5' RACE reads, TCRdb has one entry per CDR3 protein and lacks DNA. Here the sample table reports about 210,000 distinct CDR3 sequences. Sequences were obtained from blood. The receptor source for this set is a human donor with ulcerative colitis or Crohn's disease, or a healthy co-twin of an affected twin (not recorded which).

The V and J genes are TRBV6-2 or TRBV6-3 and TRBJ1-5. The CDR3 spans 15 residues. Germline V gene sequence: CDR1 MNHEY, CDR2 SVGEGT. This CDR3 reads CASSRGALGNQPQHF.

V usage is TRBV20-1 and J usage is TRBJ2-7; as DNA is missing, the TRBD1 call by TCRdb cannot be tested. This CDR3 contains 14 residues. Germline values: CDR1 DFQATT, CDR2 SNEGSKA (reference sequence). CDR3 residues: CSASKGQGSYEQYF.

The chain has TRBV20-1 and TRBJ2-5; the TRBD1 assignment by TCRdb is unverifiable without DNA. This CDR3 region has 13 residues. The germline V gene has CDR1 DFQATT and CDR2 SNEGSKA (reference sequence). The CDR3 sequence is CSARPPGLETQYF.

The CDR3 region is CASSWDTNNQPQHF. This sequence joins TRBV12-3 or TRBV12-4 and TRBJ1-5; checking the TCRdb D call of TRBD1 is not possible without DNA. The CDR3 length is 14 residues.

This rearrangement joins TRBV29-1 to TRBJ2-3; TCRdb picks TRBD2, but there is no DNA to check that call. Germline V gene lookup returns CDR1 SQVTM and CDR2 ANQGSEA. The length of the CDR3 is 13 residues. CDR3 amino acids: CSTGTAVADTQYF.

The CDR3 loop is CASRGVTEAFF. This sequence joins TRBV6-5 and TRBJ1-1; no DNA is available, so the TRBD1 call from TCRdb remains unchecked. CDR1 and CDR2 from the germline V gene are MNHEY and SVGAGI. The CDR3 is made up of 11 amino acids.

The genes are TRBV5-1 and TRBJ2-3; the D call from TCRdb, TRBD1, cannot be confirmed without DNA. Per the germline V gene, CDR1 is SGHRS and CDR2 is YFSETQ. This CDR3 region has 14 residues. The CDR3 region is CASSSGGPGDTQYF.

The V and J genes are TRBV3-1 and TRBJ1-4; the TCRdb D gene call, TRBD1, has no DNA to confirm it. Germline V CDR1 and CDR2: LGHDT, YNNKEL (reference sequence). The CDR3 is made up of 14 amino acids. The CDR3 protein is CASSQDRGVEKLFF. Full variable domain (missing parts from reference TRBV3-1 and TRBJ1-4): DTAVSQTPKYLVTQMGNDKSIKCEQNLGHDTMYWYKQDSKKFLKIMFSYNNKELIINETVPNRFSPKSPDKAHLNLHINSLELGDSAVYFCASSQDRGVEKLFFGSGTQLSVL.

This chain joins TRBV2 and TRBJ1-4; the TCRdb D gene call, TRBD1, has no DNA to confirm it. CDR3 length: 13 amino acids. Looked up from germline, CDR1 is SNHLY and CDR2 is FYNNEI. The CDR3 spells CASRDRAFEKLFF.

The chain recombines TRBV19 with TRBJ2-3; TCRdb returns TRBD1, unconfirmable since there is no DNA. Germline V gene sequence: CDR1 LNHDA, CDR2 SQIVND (reference sequence). This CDR3 is 13 amino acids long. The CDR3 region is CASRGQGRDTQYF.

The J gene is TRBJ2-3, the V gene TRBV27; lacking DNA, the TRBD2 call made by TCRdb goes unchecked. CDR3 length equals 13 residues. From germline, CDR1 is MNHEY and CDR2 SMNVEV (reference sequence). The CDR3 region is CASQASGTDTQYF.

The chain employs TRBV20-1 and TRBJ1-5. Germline V lookup: CDR1 DFQATT, CDR2 SNEGSKA (reference sequence). This CDR3 is 15 amino acids long. This chain's CDR3 is CSATPGGALNQPQHF.

The chain has TRBV21-1 and TRBJ1-2; TCRdb's D call, TRBD1, is unchecked because there is no DNA. TRBV21-1 has pseudogene status. The CDR3 consists of 20 residues. The CDR3: CATWAKYPPGQPPSNYGYTF.

This chain uses TRBV29-1 with TRBJ2-2. The CDR3 extends over 12 amino acids. Germline CDR1 SQVTM, CDR2 ANQGSEA. The CDR3 protein is CSVVWNTGELFF.

This chain joins TRBV20-1 and TRBJ1-1; without DNA, the TCRdb call of TRBD1 cannot be checked. This CDR3 region has 15 residues. Germline CDR1 DFQATT, CDR2 SNEGSKA (reference sequence). The CDR3 loop reads CSAPGGGQGERGAFF.

This chain uses TRBV27 with TRBJ1-3. Per germline, CDR1 MNHEY and CDR2 SMNVEV (reference sequence). This CDR3 region has 16 residues. The CDR3 region is CASSAGGYGPGNTIYF.

This chain joins TRBV20-1 and TRBJ2-7. This CDR3 comprises 13 residues. The germline V gene has CDR1 DFQATT and CDR2 SNEGSKA (reference sequence). The CDR3 region is CSARDIPSYEQYF.

The rearrangement uses TRBV5-1 and TRBJ2-7; as DNA is missing, the TRBD1 call by TCRdb cannot be tested. The CDR3 loop spans 14 amino acids. Germline assignment: CDR1 SGHRS and CDR2 YFSETQ. CDR3 residues: CASSPPASWNEQYF.

V gene TRBV7-9 combines with J gene TRBJ2-4; TCRdb designates TRBD2, a call that cannot be tested without DNA. The CDR3 spans 17 residues. In germline, CDR1 is SEHNR, CDR2 FQNEAQ (reference sequence). CDR3 sequence reads: CASSHRGRTQSENIQYF. Together with reference TRBV7-9 and TRBJ2-4, the CDR3 gives the full variable domain: DTGVSQNPRHKITKRGQNVTFRCDPISEHNRLYWYRQTLGQGPEFLTYFQNEAQLEKSRLLSDRFSAERPKGSFSTLEIQRTEQGDSAMYLCASSHRGRTQSENIQYFGAGTRLSVL.

The chain is built from TRBV19 and TRBJ2-7; TCRdb calls TRBD2, which cannot be checked without DNA. Germline assignment: CDR1 LNHDA and CDR2 SQIVND (reference sequence). The CDR3 contains 14 residues. This CDR3 reads CASSHQAGIYEQYF.

This chain joins TRBV10-3 and TRBJ1-1; with no DNA, the TCRdb D assignment of TRBD1 cannot be verified. Germline V CDR1 and CDR2: ENHRY, SYGVKD. The CDR3 loop spans 15 amino acids. The CDR3 spells CATKETGGRLTEAFF.

The CDR3 reads CASSQGAGEKLFF. The J gene is TRBJ1-4, the V gene TRBV2; TCRdb reports TRBD1, a call that lacks DNA to check it against. The CDR3 extends over 13 amino acids. Per germline, CDR1 SNHLY and CDR2 FYNNEI.